This T cell receptor (beta chain) derives from a study of breast tumors, draining lymph nodes, adjacent tissues. Whole-study findings and limits: Data only fit, rather than demonstrated, lymph node origin of most tumor T cells. Most tumor T cells seemingly derive from lymph node, then expand in tumor. Tumor TCR diversity was below lymph nodes but above nontumor tissue.

Samples came from axillary lymph nodes draining the breast cancer. From the multiplex PCR reads, TCRdb called clonotypes with MiXCR, one entry per CDR3 protein. The sample has approximately 170,000 distinct CDR3 sequences; roughly a third are singletons. This clonotype was picked up many times. Its antigen remains unidentified. The source of this sequence is a female donor with breast cancer. Some clones in this sample may be carry-over from other donors' samples. The material sequenced was axillary lymph node tissue.

CDR3 protein: CSARREYGYTF. The DNA of the CDR3 is TGCAGTGCTAGAAGGGAGTATGGCTACACCTTC. V is TRBV20-1 and J is TRBJ1-2; D is uncertain. The germline V and J ends were trimmed by 2 bases and 5 bases, with 6 bases remaining between them. The germline V gene encodes CDR1 DFQATT and CDR2 SNEGSKA (reference sequence). This CDR3 spans 11 amino acids.